The 32 T cell receptor beta chains presented below share a single source sample, sequenced in a study of cytomegalovirus exposure and HLA in healthy donors. In the PCR, 60 Vbeta and 13 Jbeta primers were used. Data came from immunoSEQ multiplex PCR; TCRdb stores just in-frame clones and leaves some out. Among fewer than 80,000 clones listed, roughly 74% were seen once. The specimen sequenced was PBMCs. The receptors stem from a woman aged 60-70 years in good health and CMV-seropositive.

This clone came up once. The CDR3 region has the DNA TGCGCCAGCAGCTTGGGCGCGACAGGGGAAGCTCTGAGTCAGCCCCAGCATTTT. Protein product: CASSLGATGEALSQPQHF. The chain combines TRBV5-1 with TRBJ1-5; 8 bases map to TRBD1. This CDR3 comprises 18 residues. Germline assignment: CDR1 SGHRS and CDR2 YFSETQ. The ends lost 0 bases at V and 6 bases at J; junction bases unmatched: 14.

This clone was recorded a few times. The chain is built from TRBV9 and TRBJ1-5; TRBD1 is a possible D gene (6 bases). The CDR3 runs 16 residues. The germline CDR1 and CDR2 sequences are SGDLS and YYNGEE. The V end was cut by 0 bases, the J end by 3 bases, with 13 bases between. The CDR3 bases are TGTGCCAGCAGCGTAGTGGCAGGGGAAAACAATCAGCCCCAGCATTTT. It specifies CASSVVAGENNQPQHF. The variable domain in full, with the rest retrieved from reference TRBV9 and TRBJ1-5, is DSGVTQTPKHLITATGQRVTLRCSPRSGDLSVYWYQQSLDQGLQFLIQYYNGEERAKGNILERFSAQQFPDLHSELNLSSLELGDSALYFCASSVVAGENNQPQHFGDGTRLSIL.

V is TRBV6-6 and J is TRBJ2-7, with 10 bases that match TRBD2. Per germline, CDR1 MNHNY and CDR2 SVGAGI (reference sequence). V lost 8 bases, J lost 3 bases, and 4 bases stayed unmatched. There are 13 residues in the CDR3. The CDR3 DNA follows: TGTGCCAGCCAGCGGGGGGGCGTCTACGAGCAGTACTTC. It is translated as CASQRGGVYEQYF.

V is TRBV5-1 and J is TRBJ2-3; D is unclear. V lost 2 bases and J 5 bases, leaving 6 bases between the germline ends. CDR1 is SGHRS and CDR2 is YFSETQ in the germline V gene. The CDR3 length is 12 residues. The CDR3 sequence is CASSFALDTQYF. The CDR3 region has the DNA TGCGCCAGCAGCTTCGCGTTAGATACGCAGTATTTT.

The V call is TRBV10-3, the J call TRBJ1-6; no firm D call. Germline V gene lookup returns CDR1 ENHRY and CDR2 SYGVKD. The CDR3 length is 18 residues. With 0 bases removed from V and 2 bases from J, the gap between germline ends came to 14 bases. CDR3 amino acids: CAISESGGNLTYNSPLHF. For the CDR3, the DNA is TGTGCCATCAGTGAGTCAGGAGGAAACTTAACCTATAATTCACCCCTCCACTTT.

To note about this clone: The final CDR3 position lacks the conserved phenylalanine or tryptophan, pointing to a likely read error. This chain connects TRBV27 to TRBJ1-4; D is unclear. Germline CDR1 and CDR2: MNHEY and SMNVEV (reference sequence). V was pared by 0 bases and J by 12 bases, with 17 bases between. CDR3 length: 15 residues. DNA of the CDR3: TGTGCCAGCAGTTTATCATACCCCATCCAAGAAGAACTGTTTGTT. It codes for CASSLSYPIQEELFV.

V is TRBV9 and J is TRBJ2-5, with D uncertain. Germline loops: CDR1 SGDLS, CDR2 YYNGEE. With 2 bases removed from V and 5 bases from J, the gap between germline ends came to 10 bases. The CDR3 consists of 13 residues. The CDR3 is CASSVGLLETQYF. CDR3 bases: TGTGCCAGCAGCGTCGGTCTGCTTGAGACCCAGTACTTC.

This clone came up once. The V and J genes are TRBV4-2 and TRBJ2-7, with a weak D call TRBD2 (6 bases). CDR1 and CDR2 from the germline V gene are LGHNA and YNFKEQ. Trimming took 1 base from V and 1 from J, leaving 8 bases between them. This CDR3 comprises 14 residues. The CDR3 DNA is TGTGCCAGCAGCCAAGGTCGGGGGTCCTACGAGCAGTACTTC. It specifies CASSQGRGSYEQYF.

The V and J genes are TRBV5-1 and TRBJ1-2; TRBD1 matches 11 bases. The V gene end was trimmed by 2 bases and the J gene end by 12 bases; junction bases not matched to a gene: 9. This CDR3 spans 14 amino acids. The germline gives CDR1 SGHRS, CDR2 YFSETQ. For the CDR3, the DNA is TGCGCCAGCAGCTTCAGCGGGACAGGGGGAATTAACACCTTC. It codes for CASSFSGTGGINTF.

This sequence joins TRBV12-5 and TRBJ2-3, with 8 bases matching TRBD2. CDR1 and CDR2 from the germline V gene are LGHNT and FRNRAP. CDR3 length equals 15 residues. V lost 7 bases and J lost 1; bases outside the gene matches: 7. The CDR3 loop reads CASARTSYRTDTQYF. The CDR3 region has the DNA TGTGCTAGTGCCAGGACTAGCTACCGCACAGATACGCAGTATTTT.

The chain carries TRBV19 and TRBJ1-1, with D possibly TRBD1 on 6 matching bases. CDR1 is LNHDA, CDR2 SQIVND, per germline (reference sequence). The CDR3 loop spans 13 amino acids. The V end was cut by 2 bases, the J end by 3 bases, with 7 bases between. The CDR3 region is CASSINRDTEAFF. The CDR3 DNA sequence: TGTGCCAGTAGTATAAACAGGGACACTGAAGCTTTCTTT.

V and J are TRBV7-3 and TRBJ1-1; 9 bases map to TRBD1. J was trimmed by 3 bases and V by 5 bases; bases with no gene match: 4. The V gene's germline CDR1 is SGHTA and CDR2 FQGTGA. This CDR3 comprises 14 residues. The CDR3 DNA follows: TGTGCCAGCAGCGATACAGGGGGCTACACTGAAGCTTTCTTT. Translation gives CASSDTGGYTEAFF. The full variable domain, completed using reference TRBV7-3 and TRBJ1-1, is GAGVSQTPSNKVTEKGKYVELRCDPISGHTALYWYRQSLGQGPEFLIYFQGTGAADDSGLPNDRFFAVRPEGSVSTLKIQRTERGDSAVYLCASSDTGGYTEAFFGQGTRLTVV.

This clone occurred a few times. In DNA, the CDR3 is TGTGCCAGCAGTCGGTTCGACAGGAACTATGGCTACACCTTC. This encodes CASSRFDRNYGYTF. The J gene is TRBJ1-2, the V gene TRBV6-5; tentative D call: TRBD1 (6 bases). The length of the CDR3 is 14 residues. V shed 5 bases and J shed 2 bases, with 12 bases lying between them. CDR1 and CDR2 (germline): MNHEY, SVGAGI.

V and J are TRBV5-1 and TRBJ2-5, with TRBD2 matching 9 bases. Trimming at V came to 4 bases and at J to 4 bases, leaving 14 bases not matched to a gene. The CDR3 is made up of 17 amino acids. Germline V CDR1 and CDR2: SGHRS, YFSETQ. CDR3 sequence reads: CASSEQPRREGRETQYF. As DNA, the CDR3 is TGCGCCAGCAGCGAGCAACCCAGGCGGGAGGGCCGAGAGACCCAGTACTTC. The full variable domain, completed using reference TRBV5-1 and TRBJ2-5, is KAGVTQTPRYLIKTRGQQVTLSCSPISGHRSVSWYQQTPGQGLQFLFEYFSETQRNKGNFPGRFSGRQFSNSRSEMNVSTLELGDSALYLCASSEQPRREGRETQYFGPGTRLLVL.

The chain carries TRBV6-1 and TRBJ2-2, with TRBD2 matching 8 bases. The CDR3 totals 15 residues. In germline, CDR1 is MNHNS, CDR2 SASEGT. Trimming cost V 4 bases and J 5 bases; bases outside gene matches: 6. CDR3 bases: TGTGCCAGCAGTGGGGTCGGGGGGGGAACCGGGGAGCTGTTTTTT. Its protein is CASSGVGGGTGELFF.

The J gene is TRBJ2-2, the V gene TRBV10-3; 12 bases fit TRBD2. The germline gives CDR1 ENHRY, CDR2 SYGVKD. Trimming took 6 bases from V and 5 from J; bases not matched to a gene: 7. This CDR3 has 16 amino acids. The CDR3 is CAISLTSGRGTGELFF. DNA for the CDR3: TGTGCCATCAGCCTGACTAGCGGGAGAGGTACCGGGGAGCTGTTTTTT.

The CDR3 loop is CASRERQVGYNEQFF. The CDR3 region has the DNA TGCGCCAGCAGAGAACGACAGGTCGGGTACAATGAGCAGTTCTTC. This chain connects TRBV5-1 to TRBJ2-1; a possible D gene is TRBD1 (6 bases). From germline, CDR1 is SGHRS and CDR2 YFSETQ. V was pared by 5 bases and J by 4 bases, with 16 bases between. This CDR3 region has 15 residues.

This clone was observed a few times. This chain uses TRBV5-5 with TRBJ1-5, with D possibly TRBD1 on 6 matching bases. The V end was cut by 4 bases, the J end by 5 bases, with 13 bases between. This CDR3 has 14 amino acids. Germline V CDR1 and CDR2: SGHKS, YYEKEE (reference sequence). Here the CDR3 reads CASSALGGDQPQHF. CDR3 nucleotides: TGTGCCAGCAGCGCATTAGGGGGGGATCAGCCCCAGCATTTT.

In its sample, this clone was seen once. The chain employs TRBV4-2 and TRBJ2-7; TRBD2 aligns across 10 bases. Germline CDR1 LGHNA, CDR2 YNFKEQ. CDR3 size: 16 residues. J lost 4 bases, V lost 0 bases, and 6 bases had no gene match. The CDR3 sequence is CASSQDLSGGGYEQYF. CDR3 DNA: TGTGCCAGCAGCCAAGATCTGAGCGGGGGGGGATACGAGCAGTACTTC.

The chain uses TRBV7-9 and TRBJ1-2; possible D gene TRBD1, 5 bases. Germline loops: CDR1 SEHNR, CDR2 FQNEAQ (reference sequence). Trimming shortened V by 4 bases and J by 1 base, and 16 bases separated the two germline ends. The CDR3 loop spans 16 amino acids. The CDR3 DNA follows: TGTGCCAGCAGCTCACTCAGGGTCCGGGTTAACTATGGCTACACCTTC. Translated: CASSSLRVRVNYGYTF.

V gene TRBV6-5 combines with J gene TRBJ2-2, with 8 bases fitting TRBD1. The CDR3 covers 15 residues. J gave up 0 bases and V 8 bases, and 5 bases lay outside the gene matches. The germline V gene encodes CDR1 MNHEY and CDR2 SVGAGI. CDR3 sequence: CASGTGTANTGELFF. The CDR3 DNA follows: TGTGCCAGCGGGACAGGTACCGCGAACACCGGGGAGCTGTTTTTT.

J is TRBJ2-3 and V is TRBV2, with 10 bases aligning to TRBD2. The CDR3 runs to 15 residues. Per germline, CDR1 SNHLY and CDR2 FYNNEI. J lost 1 base, V lost 9 bases, and 7 bases had no gene match. CDR3 region: CASCALAGGTDTQYF. The CDR3 nucleotides read TGTGCCAGTTGCGCCCTAGCGGGGGGCACAGATACGCAGTATTTT.

This clone was seen only a few times. The chain carries TRBV6-1 and TRBJ1-1; D not certain. The ends were cut back, 4 bases at V and 3 bases at J, with 9 bases in the middle. The CDR3 totals 13 residues. Germline V CDR1 and CDR2: MNHNS, SASEGT. CDR3 in DNA: TGTGCCAGCAGTGCAGGTGCTTACACTGAAGCTTTCTTT. It translates to CASSAGAYTEAFF.

The V call is TRBV5-6, the J call TRBJ2-7; D ambiguous. V gave up 1 base and J gave up 2 bases, with 16 bases separating them. There are 16 residues in the CDR3. Per germline, CDR1 SGHDT and CDR2 YYEEEE. Here the CDR3 DNA reads TGTGCCAGCAGCTTGCTCTTACGAGCTGAGGCCTACGAGCAGTACTTC. Its protein product is CASSLLLRAEAYEQYF.

This clone was recorded once. The gene calls are TRBV5-4 and TRBJ2-1; 8 nucleotides line up with TRBD2. The CDR3 extends over 14 amino acids. The J segment lost 8 bases and the V segment lost 4 bases, leaving 8 bases of the junction unmatched. In germline, CDR1 is SGHNT, CDR2 YYREEE (reference sequence). The CDR3 bases are TGTGCCAGCAGCCTCCCCAGCGGGAGAGATGAGCAGTTCTTC. This sequence encodes CASSLPSGRDEQFF.

The chain combines TRBV4-2 with TRBJ1-1, with 7 bases matching TRBD1. Germline V gives CDR1 LGHNA, CDR2 YNFKEQ. The CDR3 consists of 16 residues. Trimming took 4 bases from V and 1 from J; bases not matched to a gene: 9. The CDR3: CASSLSSGQTNTEAFF. CDR3 nucleotide sequence: TGTGCCAGCAGCCTTTCCTCGGGACAGACGAACACTGAAGCTTTCTTT.

J is TRBJ1-1 and V is TRBV4-2; a weak D match, TRBD1 (6 bases). CDR3 length equals 15 residues. The germline V gene has CDR1 LGHNA and CDR2 YNFKEQ. The V end was cut by 0 bases, the J end by 1 base, with 9 bases between. The CDR3 here is CASSQEGAWNTEAFF. DNA of the CDR3: TGTGCCAGCAGCCAAGAGGGGGCCTGGAACACTGAAGCTTTCTTT.

The gene calls are TRBV11-2 and TRBJ1-2; 7 positions agree with TRBD1. Germline trimming cut 5 bases from V and 2 bases from J; bases unmatched to any gene: 5. Germline V gene lookup returns CDR1 SGHAT and CDR2 FQNNGV. The CDR3 has 14 amino acids. The CDR3 DNA reads as TGTGCCAGCAGCGCGATACAGGGGAACTATGGCTACACCTTC. Its translation is CASSAIQGNYGYTF.

The chain's CDR3 is CASSSGQGNYGYTF. The CDR3 bases are TGCGCCAGCAGCAGCGGACAGGGGAACTATGGCTACACCTTC. The chain employs TRBV5-1 and TRBJ1-2, with 9 bases identical to TRBD1. The CDR3 spans 14 residues. With 4 bases clipped from V and 2 bases from J, the junction kept 3 bases outside the gene matches. Germline V gene lookup returns CDR1 SGHRS and CDR2 YFSETQ.

V usage is TRBV29-1 and J usage is TRBJ1-2, with 10 bases that match TRBD1. The ends lost 1 base at V and 7 bases at J; junction bases unmatched: 6. The CDR3 has 14 amino acids. Germline V gives CDR1 SQVTM, CDR2 ANQGSEA. In DNA, the CDR3 is TGCAGCGTTGAAGGAGGGACAGGGGCCCCTGGCTACACCTTC. It yields the protein CSVEGGTGAPGYTF.

The chain couples TRBV5-1 to TRBJ1-2; D is perhaps TRBD1 (6 bases). This CDR3 is 15 amino acids long. The germline V gene encodes CDR1 SGHRS and CDR2 YFSETQ. Trimming stripped 7 bases from V and 0 bases from J, with 16 bases between. The CDR3 nucleotides read TGCGCCAGCCGCAGACAGGAATCAGCTAACTATGGCTACACCTTC. This codes for CASRRQESANYGYTF.

The chain combines TRBV6-5 with TRBJ2-3, with 8 bases fitting TRBD1. Germline values: CDR1 MNHEY, CDR2 SVGAGI. This CDR3 contains 15 residues. V lost 2 bases and J lost 5; bases outside the gene matches: 6. The CDR3 DNA follows: TGTGCCAGCAGTTACACGACAGGGGCTGGAGATACGCAGTATTTT. This sequence encodes CASSYTTGAGDTQYF.